This TCR beta chain was sequenced in a study of blood T cell repertoires in COVID-19 (dated by TCRdb to the early 2020s). About the study as a whole: Collaborator samples came from the United States, Italy and Spain and covered acute and convalescent phases of COVID-19. The prospective study material was composed of cDNA or gDNA derived from T cells, B-cell-depleted T cells, or PBMCs. Subjects who had been exposed to COVID-19, were actively infected with it, or had recovered from it provided the deeply sampled blood TCRbeta repertoires that made up the dataset. A freely available public database, intended as a resource for researchers studying the immune response to SARS-CoV-2, is where the repertoires were released. The samples were drawn from two sources: the first 160 participants of the ongoing ImmuneRACE study, and over 950 subjects contributed by 6 global collaborators. A de-identified subject ID, COVID-19 status, age in years and sex were almost always included in the sample metadata. Where HLA class I and class II types were available, the types were taken from metadata supplied by the sample provider, not from assay-based typing. Study-level results and caveats: How much clinical and demographic metadata was included differed by source and by participant, and the metadata was provided uncurated.

Collaborating institutions collected whole blood in K2EDTA tubes following their own protocols. For TCRbeta analysis, collaborators shipped samples as frozen whole blood, isolated PBMCs, or DNA extracted from either of those sample types. As for this clone: Its antigen specificity is not known. Base qualities are not recorded, but no much larger clone differs from it by a single base.

The germline V gene sets CDR1 to SGDLS and CDR2 to YYNGEE. V has 4 bases trimmed and J has 9 bases trimmed; junction bases matching no gene number 13. From the cysteine through the phenylalanine, the CDR3 covers 17 amino acids. Left in the record is the CDR3 DNA by itself, 51 bases read in frame from the first base. TCRbeta CDR3 regions were amplified from genomic DNA by means of the immunoSEQ Assay, a bias-controlled multiplex PCR. Regarding the original processing steps: Within the assay, amplification of reference gene primers was used to estimate how many nucleated cells each sample contained. Sequence reads were collapsed and filtered to measure the absolute abundance of every unique TCRbeta CDR3 rearrangement. For each sample, productive Simpson clonality was calculated as the square root of Simpson's diversity index over productive rearrangements. Here the immuneACCESS table is served through TCRdb, limited to in-frame sequences with V and J called. Missing clones are a known gap in these copies; in checked studies unresolved V genes cover under half, and the rest lacks a known reason. That table is the source of V, J and clone size, and D and trimming were worked out from the DNA. For this sample there are some 23,000 clones; approximately 92% appear just once. In total, the top ten clones hold 15% to 20% of the sample.

The source material was peripheral blood. The receptor comes from a human donor in a cohort sampled during active COVID-19. The chain joins TRBV9 to TRBJ2-1; 13 bases in between match TRBD2. The DNA sequence follows: TGTGCCAGCAGCCACGGTGTTGGGACTAGCGGGGTCACTGAGCAGTTCTTC. It specifies CASSHGVGTSGVTEQFF.